This T cell receptor (beta chain) was found in a study of T cells in Graves' hyperthyroidism and ophthalmopathy. Study results and caveats: Peripheral blood also featured most of the thyroid clonotypes expanded above 0.001. A median around 6 months before onset, the model predicted ophthalmopathy.

This clonotype was counted at least ten times. What it binds is not known. From RNA transcripts, TCR beta CDR3 regions were amplified. HTBI primers were used for first-round RT-PCR of the TCR CDR3. TCRdb processed the multiplex PCR reads anew with MiXCR; each CDR3 protein has one entry. The sample has approximately 740,000 distinct CDR3 sequences, 12% to 15% seen once; the top ten hold approximately 10%. Absence of ophthalmopathy progression within 18 months defined stable Graves' hyperthyroidism. The study left out patients who had uncontrolled infection, other autoimmune disease, pregnancy or lactation. The CDR3 sequence is 14 residues long. From germline, CDR1 is LNHNV and CDR2 YYDKDF (reference sequence). The J segment lost 11 bases and the V segment lost 0 bases, leaving 6 bases of the junction unmatched.

The V call is TRBV15, the J call TRBJ1-1; 10 positions match TRBD1. The source material was blood. This TCR was recovered from a woman younger than 30 with Graves' hyperthyroidism. Written as DNA, the CDR3 is TGTGCCACCAGCAGAGATAGGGGACAGGGGCTCGCTTTCTTT. The encoded protein is CATSRDRGQGLAFF.